This T cell receptor beta chain was found in a study of preoperative IRX-2 immunotherapy in early breast cancer. Method: immunoSEQ multiplex PCR; TCRdb's copy keeps in-frame clones and lacks some. The profile shows approximately 30,000 clones, 90% to 95% of them singletons. Trimming removed 5 bases at V and 10 bases at J, with 21 bases between. The CDR3 length is 16 residues. Germline V gives CDR1 WSHSY, CDR2 SAAADI. Regarding treatment: preoperative locoregional IRX-2 cytokine immunotherapy. Samples came from a phase Ib trial of preoperative locoregional IRX-2 cytokine immunotherapy. This specimen was acquired from a patient treated with IRX-2 immunotherapy. This sequence joins TRBV10-2 and TRBJ1-6, with a possible D match to TRBD1 (5 bases). The clonotype comes from a human donor with breast cancer. The CDR3 coding sequence is TGCGCCAGCAGTTTATTAGATCCCAGTACAGGATCACCCCTCCACTTT. Translation: CASSLLDPSTGSPLHF.